The clone carrying this TCR beta chain was counted between two and nine times. This sample was included in a study of blood T cells in healthy people across ages. Trimming cost V 0 bases and J 0 bases, with 6 bases left between them. The CDR3 contains 14 residues. Germline-derived CDR1 and CDR2 are SGHRS and YFSETQ. For the second PCR, which ran for roughly 6 to 11 cycles, a sample-barcoded 5' primer and a J-beta primer mix were used. TCRdb called the 5' RACE reads again in MiXCR, with one record for every CDR3 protein. The table lists 850,000 to 1,000,000 distinct CDR3 sequences, 45% to 60% of them singletons. Each donor gave approximately 9.7 milliliters of peripheral blood.

This sequence was found in a woman aged 60 to 75 in good health. Sequenced sample: blood. This sequence joins TRBV5-1 and TRBJ2-5; the D is unclear. This CDR3 reads CASSLASHQETQYF. The CDR3 DNA sequence: TGCGCCAGCAGCTTGGCCTCTCACCAAGAGACCCAGTACTTC.